This T cell receptor (beta chain) was found in a study of shared clonotypes between healthy human individuals. Measured with immunoSEQ multiplex PCR; TCRdb has only the in-frame clones, and not every one. The sample has some 2,500,000 clones, over 85% seen once; the top ten hold roughly 0.39%. The ends were cut back, 3 bases at V and 2 bases at J, with 9 bases in the middle. Germline assignment: CDR1 SGHRS and CDR2 YFSETQ. The CDR3 runs to 14 residues. Specimen: naive CD4+ T cells from PBMCs. Subset denoted: CD45RA+ positively selected. The source is a man aged 18 to 29 in good health. Some clones in this sample may be carry-over from other donors' samples. The chain is built from TRBV5-1 and TRBJ2-1; D ambiguous. The CDR3 reads CASSSLGPYNEQFF. The CDR3 bases are TGCGCCAGCAGCTCTCTAGGACCCTACAATGAGCAGTTCTTC. The whole variable domain, filled in from reference TRBV5-1 and TRBJ2-1, reads KAGVTQTPRYLIKTRGQQVTLSCSPISGHRSVSWYQQTPGQGLQFLFEYFSETQRNKGNFPGRFSGRQFSNSRSEMNVSTLELGDSALYLCASSSLGPYNEQFFGPGTRLTVL.